The rows below give T cell receptor beta chains drawn from one sample of a study of identical twins. One entry per CDR3 protein, called by TCRdb with MiXCR from the 5' RACE reads. The table includes 500,000 to 600,000 distinct CDR3 sequences, approximately 22% detected once. The data also belong to a second study, concerning T cells expressing NK-cell markers.

The sequenced sample consisted of CD4+ T cells sorted from blood. Source of these receptors: a woman between 18 and 30 years old in good health. The CDR3 runs from the conserved cysteine through the conserved F or W. The order of the fields is D gene, J gene, V gene, clone size, CDR3 protein, CDR3 DNA. D genes are given only for firm matches. Some rows have no size entry. The others give once, few or many, or a class for an expanded clone.

D gene: .
J gene: TRBJ1-2
V gene: TRBV11-2
clone size: few
CDR3 protein: CASSRQDLDNYGYTF
CDR3 DNA: TGTGCCAGCAGCCGACAGGACCTAGATAACTATGGCTACACCTTC

D gene: .
J gene: TRBJ1-5
V gene: TRBV9
clone size: few
CDR3 protein: CATNKCQPQHF
CDR3 DNA: TGTGCCACCAATAAGTGTCAGCCCCAGCATTTT

D gene: .
J gene: TRBJ1-5
V gene: TRBV30
clone size: .
CDR3 protein: CAYMDRNQPQHF
CDR3 DNA: TGTGCCTACATGGACAGAAATCAGCCCCAGCATTTT

D gene: TRBD1
J gene: TRBJ2-1
V gene: TRBV18
clone size: .
CDR3 protein: CASSPGTGYGEQFF
CDR3 DNA: TGTGCCAGCTCACCCGGGACAGGGTATGGTGAGCAGTTCTTC

D gene: TRBD2
J gene: TRBJ2-1
V gene: TRBV5-6
clone size: .
CDR3 protein: CASRYARTSGTNKQFF
CDR3 DNA: TGTGCCAGCAGATACGCACGGACTAGCGGGACTAACAAGCAGTTCTTC

D gene: .
J gene: TRBJ1-6
V gene: TRBV5-1
clone size: many
CDR3 protein: CASSPRDNAPLHF
CDR3 DNA: TGCGCCAGCAGCCCCCGGGACAACGCACCCCTCCACTTT

D gene: TRBD1
J gene: TRBJ2-7
V gene: TRBV27
clone size: .
CDR3 protein: CASSLIQGARSEQYF
CDR3 DNA: TGTGCCAGCAGTTTGATACAGGGGGCGCGAAGCGAGCAGTACTTC

D gene: .
J gene: TRBJ1-3
V gene: TRBV12-3/TRBV12-4
clone size: many
CDR3 protein: CASSLIGGNTIYF
CDR3 DNA: TGTGCCAGCAGTTTGATCGGGGGAAACACCATATATTTT

D gene: .
J gene: TRBJ2-1
V gene: TRBV5-5
clone size: few
CDR3 protein: CASTLRSFEQFF
CDR3 DNA: TGTGCCAGCACCCTCAGGAGCTTTGAGCAGTTCTTC

D gene: .
J gene: TRBJ2-7
V gene: TRBV27
clone size: few
CDR3 protein: CASSLSKGFPYEQYF
CDR3 DNA: TGTGCCAGCAGTTTATCGAAAGGGTTCCCCTACGAGCAGTACTTC

D gene: .
J gene: TRBJ2-1
V gene: TRBV18
clone size: few
CDR3 protein: CASSPHSDSNEQFF
CDR3 DNA: TGTGCCAGCTCACCTCATTCCGACAGCAATGAGCAGTTCTTC

D gene: TRBD1
J gene: TRBJ2-5
V gene: TRBV10-1
clone size: .
CDR3 protein: CASSPGQGHQETQYF
CDR3 DNA: TGCGCCAGCAGTCCGGGACAGGGCCACCAAGAGACCCAGTACTTC

D gene: .
J gene: TRBJ2-3
V gene: TRBV15
clone size: .
CDR3 protein: CATSWGGVSGTDTQYF
CDR3 DNA: TGTGCCACCAGCTGGGGAGGAGTAAGCGGCACAGATACGCAGTATTTT

D gene: .
J gene: TRBJ1-6
V gene: TRBV27
clone size: .
CDR3 protein: CASSALSYNSPLHF
CDR3 DNA: TGTGCCAGCAGTGCCTTGTCTTATAATTCACCCCTCCACTTT

D gene: .
J gene: TRBJ2-3
V gene: TRBV7-9
clone size: .
CDR3 protein: CASSSTDYSDTQYF
CDR3 DNA: TGTGCCAGCAGCTCGACGGACTACTCAGATACGCAGTATTTT

D gene: .
J gene: TRBJ1-2
V gene: TRBV6-5
clone size: .
CDR3 protein: CASSSNFKGRLAGYTF
CDR3 DNA: TGTGCCAGCAGTTCCAATTTCAAGGGCAGGCTGGCGGGCTACACCTTC

D gene: .
J gene: TRBJ2-3
V gene: TRBV20-1
clone size: many
CDR3 protein: CSASPSRSTDTQYF
CDR3 DNA: TGCAGTGCTAGCCCCTCCCGAAGCACAGATACGCAGTATTTT

D gene: TRBD1
J gene: TRBJ1-2
V gene: TRBV7-9
clone size: .
CDR3 protein: CASIRTGSNYGYTF
CDR3 DNA: TGTGCCAGCATCCGGACAGGGTCGAACTATGGCTACACCTTC

D gene: .
J gene: TRBJ2-1
V gene: TRBV20-1
clone size: .
CDR3 protein: CSARPHGGPRFF
CDR3 DNA: TGCAGTGCTCGCCCCCACGGCGGTCCTCGGTTCTTC

D gene: .
J gene: TRBJ2-3
V gene: TRBV20-1
clone size: .
CDR3 protein: CSARFGVGTDTQYF
CDR3 DNA: TGCAGTGCTCGGTTTGGGGTAGGCACAGATACGCAGTATTTT

D gene: TRBD2
J gene: TRBJ2-3
V gene: TRBV6-2/TRBV6-3
clone size: .
CDR3 protein: CASTHQRSGSKDTQYF
CDR3 DNA: TGTGCCAGCACTCACCAAAGGAGCGGGAGCAAGGATACGCAGTATTTT

D gene: .
J gene: TRBJ2-1
V gene: TRBV4-3
clone size: .
CDR3 protein: CASSQSGLANQFF
CDR3 DNA: TGCGCCAGCAGCCAGTCCGGGCTAGCGAATCAGTTCTTC

D gene: TRBD1
J gene: TRBJ2-7
V gene: TRBV20-1
clone size: few
CDR3 protein: CSVPGQGNEQYF
CDR3 DNA: TGCAGTGTCCCGGGACAGGGAAACGAGCAGTACTTC

D gene: .
J gene: TRBJ2-1
V gene: TRBV3-1
clone size: few
CDR3 protein: CASSRAGTGRNEQFF
CDR3 DNA: TGTGCCAGCAGCCGGGCGGGCACGGGGAGGAATGAGCAGTTCTTC

D gene: .
J gene: TRBJ2-5
V gene: TRBV15
clone size: .
CDR3 protein: CATSRGGMRGETQYF
CDR3 DNA: TGTGCCACCAGCAGAGGGGGGATGAGGGGAGAGACCCAGTACTTC

D gene: TRBD2
J gene: TRBJ2-3
V gene: TRBV9
clone size: .
CDR3 protein: CASSSGGDRTDTQYF
CDR3 DNA: TGTGCCAGCAGCTCTGGGGGGGACCGCACAGATACGCAGTATTTT

D gene: TRBD2
J gene: TRBJ2-5
V gene: TRBV5-1
clone size: .
CDR3 protein: CASSLLAGQETQYF
CDR3 DNA: TGCGCCAGCAGCTTGCTAGCGGGACAAGAGACCCAGTACTTC

D gene: .
J gene: TRBJ2-7
V gene: TRBV5-6
clone size: .
CDR3 protein: CASSFGFREGYEQYF
CDR3 DNA: TGTGCCAGCAGCTTCGGCTTTCGAGAGGGATACGAGCAGTACTTC

D gene: .
J gene: TRBJ2-1
V gene: TRBV30
clone size: few
CDR3 protein: CAWRPSLGGRGDEQFF
CDR3 DNA: TGTGCCTGGAGACCCTCTTTGGGCGGGCGAGGGGATGAGCAGTTCTTC

D gene: .
J gene: TRBJ2-1
V gene: TRBV5-1
clone size: .
CDR3 protein: CASSPQDEGEQFF
CDR3 DNA: TGCGCCAGCAGCCCCCAGGACGAAGGTGAGCAGTTCTTC

D gene: .
J gene: TRBJ2-7
V gene: TRBV20-1
clone size: .
CDR3 protein: CSAKGWGAYEQYF
CDR3 DNA: TGCAGTGCTAAAGGCTGGGGGGCCTACGAGCAGTACTTC

D gene: .
J gene: TRBJ1-2
V gene: TRBV12-3/TRBV12-4
clone size: .
CDR3 protein: CASSPRLGGLYGYTF
CDR3 DNA: TGTGCCAGCAGTCCCCGGCTGGGGGGTCTCTATGGCTACACCTTC

D gene: .
J gene: TRBJ1-1
V gene: TRBV20-1
clone size: few
CDR3 protein: CSARWTETGAFF
CDR3 DNA: TGCAGTGCTAGATGGACGGAGACTGGAGCTTTCTTT

D gene: .
J gene: TRBJ2-1
V gene: TRBV18
clone size: .
CDR3 protein: CASSPPGAEDEQFF
CDR3 DNA: TGTGCCAGCTCACCACCGGGAGCCGAAGATGAGCAGTTCTTC

D gene: TRBD1
J gene: TRBJ1-1
V gene: TRBV20-1
clone size: .
CDR3 protein: CSARGTGGFGTEAFF
CDR3 DNA: TGCAGTGCTAGAGGGACAGGGGGCTTTGGCACTGAAGCTTTCTTT

D gene: .
J gene: TRBJ2-7
V gene: TRBV5-1
clone size: .
CDR3 protein: CASSLDVGITLGEQYF
CDR3 DNA: TGCGCCAGCAGCCTGGACGTTGGAATCACCCTCGGCGAGCAGTACTTC

D gene: TRBD2
J gene: TRBJ2-5
V gene: TRBV11-2
clone size: .
CDR3 protein: CASSLVLAVTGGETQYF
CDR3 DNA: TGTGCCAGCAGCTTAGTCCTAGCGGTTACCGGCGGAGAGACCCAGTACTTC

D gene: TRBD1
J gene: TRBJ2-7
V gene: TRBV20-1
clone size: .
CDR3 protein: CSAMRQGVAPSYEQYF
CDR3 DNA: TGCAGTGCTATGAGACAGGGGGTTGCACCCTCCTACGAGCAGTACTTC

D gene: .
J gene: TRBJ2-7
V gene: TRBV5-1
clone size: few
CDR3 protein: CASSPGGVERGEQYF
CDR3 DNA: TGCGCCAGCAGCCCGGGCGGGGTTGAGAGAGGCGAGCAGTACTTC

D gene: TRBD2
J gene: TRBJ2-7
V gene: TRBV7-8
clone size: .
CDR3 protein: CASSLGASGTYEQYF
CDR3 DNA: TGTGCCAGCAGCTTAGGGGCTAGCGGTACCTACGAGCAGTACTTC

D gene: TRBD2
J gene: TRBJ2-1
V gene: TRBV10-3
clone size: few
CDR3 protein: CAITSSGRSSYNEQFF
CDR3 DNA: TGTGCCATCACCTCTAGCGGGAGGAGCTCCTACAATGAGCAGTTCTTC

D gene: TRBD2
J gene: TRBJ2-2
V gene: TRBV12-3/TRBV12-4
clone size: few
CDR3 protein: CASSLRSGSFRGELFF
CDR3 DNA: TGTGCCAGCAGTTTGCGAAGCGGGAGCTTTCGCGGGGAGCTGTTTTTT

D gene: .
J gene: TRBJ2-1
V gene: TRBV12-3/TRBV12-4
clone size: few
CDR3 protein: CASSLRVGGNEQFF
CDR3 DNA: TGTGCCAGCAGTTTACGGGTCGGAGGCAATGAGCAGTTCTTC

D gene: .
J gene: TRBJ1-1
V gene: TRBV29-1
clone size: .
CDR3 protein: CSVLAGDTEAFF
CDR3 DNA: TGCAGCGTTCTCGCCGGGGACACTGAAGCTTTCTTT

D gene: TRBD2
J gene: TRBJ2-5
V gene: TRBV7-9
clone size: .
CDR3 protein: CASRSKLAGVREETQYF
CDR3 DNA: TGTGCCAGCAGGTCTAAATTAGCGGGAGTGAGGGAAGAGACCCAGTACTTC

D gene: TRBD1
J gene: TRBJ2-2
V gene: TRBV10-3
clone size: many
CDR3 protein: CAISESSRGQAGELFF
CDR3 DNA: TGTGCCATCAGTGAGTCATCGAGGGGGCAAGCCGGGGAGCTGTTTTTT

D gene: .
J gene: TRBJ2-3
V gene: TRBV28
clone size: .
CDR3 protein: CASSIGQITDTQYF
CDR3 DNA: TGTGCCAGCAGTATCGGACAGATCACAGATACGCAGTATTTT

D gene: .
J gene: TRBJ1-1
V gene: TRBV18
clone size: few
CDR3 protein: CASSPQGGTNTEAFF
CDR3 DNA: TGTGCCAGCTCACCACAGGGTGGCACGAACACTGAAGCTTTCTTT

D gene: .
J gene: TRBJ2-2
V gene: TRBV3-1
clone size: .
CDR3 protein: CASSQAGRGAGELFF
CDR3 DNA: TGTGCCAGCAGCCAAGCCGGGAGAGGAGCCGGGGAGCTGTTTTTT

D gene: TRBD2
J gene: TRBJ2-7
V gene: TRBV5-1
clone size: once
CDR3 protein: CASSPPLAGERNEQYF
CDR3 DNA: TGCGCCAGCAGCCCCCCCCTGGCGGGGGAAAGGAACGAGCAGTACTTC

D gene: TRBD2
J gene: TRBJ2-2
V gene: TRBV7-2
clone size: .
CDR3 protein: CASSLLAGATGELFF
CDR3 DNA: TGTGCCAGCAGCTTACTAGCGGGAGCCACCGGGGAGCTGTTTTTT

D gene: .
J gene: TRBJ1-2
V gene: TRBV5-6
clone size: many
CDR3 protein: CASSLGVGDGYTF
CDR3 DNA: TGTGCCAGCAGCTTGGGGGTCGGGGATGGCTACACCTTC

D gene: .
J gene: TRBJ1-2
V gene: TRBV29-1
clone size: .
CDR3 protein: CSVVEGSIRGYTF
CDR3 DNA: TGCAGCGTTGTGGAGGGGAGCATTCGGGGCTACACCTTC

D gene: TRBD2
J gene: TRBJ2-7
V gene: TRBV27
clone size: .
CDR3 protein: CASNPSGTPYEQYF
CDR3 DNA: TGTGCCAGCAATCCCAGCGGGACTCCCTACGAGCAGTACTTC